These 9 T cell receptor beta chains came from one sample sequenced in a study of graft-versus-host responses after intestinal transplantation. The protocol was immunoSEQ multiplex PCR, while the TCRdb copy is restricted to in-frame clones and leaves out a portion. This sample yields 40,000 or so clones, of which roughly 89% are seen a single time; around 7% belongs to the top ten. Specimen: PBMCs, collected less than 280 days after transplant. The receptors were sampled from a human patient who received an intestinal transplant, so some T cells may come from the graft donor.

This clone was observed once. This chain uses TRBV2 with TRBJ2-6; D possibly corresponds to TRBD1 (5 bases). This CDR3 has 16 amino acids. V gave up 5 bases and J gave up 2 bases, with 13 bases separating them. Germline CDR1 and CDR2: SNHLY and FYNNEI. The CDR3 here is CASSSTTGPGANVLTF. The CDR3 nucleotides read TGTGCCAGCAGTTCCACAACAGGCCCTGGGGCCAACGTCCTGACTTTC.

The rearrangement uses TRBV4-1 and TRBJ2-3; no clear D. Trimming stripped 3 bases from V and 2 bases from J, with 9 bases between. The CDR3 loop spans 14 amino acids. The germline CDR1 and CDR2 sequences are MGHRA and YSYEKL. This CDR3 reads CASSQDSLTDTQYF. CDR3 coding DNA: TGCGCCAGCAGCCAGGATTCCCTCACAGATACGCAGTATTTT.

V gene TRBV6-1 combines with J gene TRBJ2-7, with D unclear. The V end was cut by 8 bases, the J end by 1 base, with 9 bases between. The V gene's germline CDR1 is MNHNS and CDR2 SASEGT. This CDR3 has 12 residues. CDR3 loop: CASAATSYEQYF. The CDR3 bases are TGTGCCAGCGCAGCGACTTCCTACGAGCAGTACTTC.

This clone was detected only a few times. The chain uses TRBV11-3 and TRBJ1-2; a possible D gene is TRBD1 (5 bases). Germline V lookup: CDR1 SGHNT, CDR2 YENEEA. There are 14 residues in the CDR3. V gave up 3 bases and J gave up 7 bases, with 15 bases separating them. The CDR3 nucleotides read TGTGCCAGCAGCTTGGGCTCTGGGGCAGGTGGCTACACCTTC. Protein: CASSLGSGAGGYTF. Drawing the rest from reference TRBV11-3 and TRBJ1-2, the complete variable domain is EAGVVQSPRYKIIEKKQPVAFWCNPISGHNTLYWYLQNLGQGPELLIRYENEEAVDDSQLPKDRFSAERLKGVDSTLKIQPAELGDSAVYLCASSLGSGAGGYTFGSGTRLTVV.

CDR3 protein: CASSGTPSDIQYF. DNA of the CDR3: TGTGCCAGTAGTGGGACGCCCTCGGACATTCAGTACTTC. The rearrangement joins TRBV19 to TRBJ2-4; either TRBD1 or TRBD2 may supply D (5 bases each). The V and J ends lost 5 bases and 8 bases respectively, with 13 bases between them. CDR3 length: 13 amino acids. CDR1 and CDR2 from the germline V gene are LNHDA and SQIVND (reference sequence). Based on the CDR3 plus reference TRBV19 and TRBJ2-4, the full variable domain is DGGITQSPKYLFRKEGQNVTLSCEQNLNHDAMYWYRQDPGQGLRLIYYSQIVNDFQKGDIAEGYSVSREKKESFPLTVTSAQKNPTAFYLCASSGTPSDIQYFGAGTRLSVL.

V gene TRBV30 combines with J gene TRBJ2-2; D may match TRBD1 or TRBD2 (5 bases each). This CDR3 has 13 amino acids. Germline V gene sequence: CDR1 GTSNPN, CDR2 SVGIG (reference sequence). V was pared by 0 bases and J by 9 bases, with 11 bases between. The CDR3 DNA reads TGTGCCTGGAGTGTACGCTGGGACCGGGAGCTGTTTTTT. Its translation is CAWSVRWDRELFF.

The chain is built from TRBV6-5 and TRBJ2-1, with D maybe TRBD1 (6 bases). The V end lost 5 bases, the J end lost 9 bases, and 14 bases lay between the germline ends. The CDR3 covers 13 residues. Germline V CDR1 and CDR2: MNHEY, SVGAGI. For the CDR3, the DNA is TGTGCCAGCAGTGAATACAGGGCTCTTGAGCAGTTCTTC. Amino acid sequence: CASSEYRALEQFF.

This clone was counted a few times. This chain joins TRBV4-1 and TRBJ1-3, with D possibly TRBD1 on 5 matching bases. CDR1 and CDR2 (germline): MGHRA, YSYEKL. Trimming pared 0 bases from V and 4 bases from J, leaving 10 bases between. The CDR3 is made up of 15 amino acids. For the CDR3, the DNA is TGCGCCAGCAGCCAAGAGCAGGGAACGGGAAACACCATATATTTT. This encodes CASSQEQGTGNTIYF.

The gene calls are TRBV29-1 and TRBJ1-1; D is unclear. CDR3 length: 13 residues. Germline V gene data show CDR1 as SQVTM and CDR2 as ANQGSEA. This CDR3 is CSALGEGLAEAFF. The CDR3 DNA reads as TGCAGTGCCCTTGGTGAAGGGTTGGCTGAAGCTTTCTTT.